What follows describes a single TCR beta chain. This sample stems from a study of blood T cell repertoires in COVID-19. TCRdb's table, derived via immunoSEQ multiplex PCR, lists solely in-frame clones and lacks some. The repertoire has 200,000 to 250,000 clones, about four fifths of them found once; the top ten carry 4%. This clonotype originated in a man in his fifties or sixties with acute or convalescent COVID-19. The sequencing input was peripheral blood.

The CDR3 protein is CASTNWDRNYGYTF. In DNA, the CDR3 is TGTGCCAGCACCAATTGGGACAGGAACTATGGCTACACCTTC. The chain combines TRBV5-4 with TRBJ1-2; TRBD1 matches at 8 bases. Germline CDR1 reads SGHNT; CDR2 reads YYREEE (reference sequence). V was clipped by 6 bases and J by 2 bases; unmatched bases: 6. The length of the CDR3 is 14 residues.